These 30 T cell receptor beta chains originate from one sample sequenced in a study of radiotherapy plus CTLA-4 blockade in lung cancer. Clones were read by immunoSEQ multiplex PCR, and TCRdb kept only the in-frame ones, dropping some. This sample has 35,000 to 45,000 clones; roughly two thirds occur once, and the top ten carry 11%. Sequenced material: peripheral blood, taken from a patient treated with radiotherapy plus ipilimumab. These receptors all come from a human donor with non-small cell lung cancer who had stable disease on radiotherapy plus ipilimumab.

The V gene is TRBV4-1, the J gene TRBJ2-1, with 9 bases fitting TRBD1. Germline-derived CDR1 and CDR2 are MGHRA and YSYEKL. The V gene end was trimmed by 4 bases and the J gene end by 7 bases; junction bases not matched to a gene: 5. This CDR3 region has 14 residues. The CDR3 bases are TGCGCCAGCAGCCCCGGGACAGGGTCGAATGAGCAGTTCTTC. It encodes CASSPGTGSNEQFF.

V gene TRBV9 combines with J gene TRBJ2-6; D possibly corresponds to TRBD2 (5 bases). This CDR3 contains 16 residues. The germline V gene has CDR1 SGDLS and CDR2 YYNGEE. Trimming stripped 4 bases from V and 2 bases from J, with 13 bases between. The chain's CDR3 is CASSPTTGTGANVLTF. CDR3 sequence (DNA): TGTGCCAGCAGCCCCACCACGGGGACTGGGGCCAACGTCCTGACTTTC.

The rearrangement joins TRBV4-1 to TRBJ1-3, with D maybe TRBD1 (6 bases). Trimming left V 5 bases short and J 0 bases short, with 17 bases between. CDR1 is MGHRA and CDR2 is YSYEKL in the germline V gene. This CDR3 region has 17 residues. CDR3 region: CASSDNDRTTSGNTIYF. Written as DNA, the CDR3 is TGCGCCAGCAGCGACAATGACAGGACGACCTCTGGAAACACCATATATTTT.

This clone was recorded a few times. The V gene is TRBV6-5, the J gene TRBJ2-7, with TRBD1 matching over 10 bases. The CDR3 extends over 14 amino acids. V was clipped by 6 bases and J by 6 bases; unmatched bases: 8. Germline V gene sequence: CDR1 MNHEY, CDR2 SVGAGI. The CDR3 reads CASRTVDRGSEQYF. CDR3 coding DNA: TGTGCCAGCAGAACTGTGGACAGGGGGTCCGAGCAGTACTTC.

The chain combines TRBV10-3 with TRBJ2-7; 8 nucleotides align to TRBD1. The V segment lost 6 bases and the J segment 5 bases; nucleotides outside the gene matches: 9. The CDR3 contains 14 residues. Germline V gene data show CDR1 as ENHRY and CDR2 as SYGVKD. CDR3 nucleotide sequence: TGTGCCATCAGGGTGACAGGGGAAAGAGACGAGCAGTACTTC. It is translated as CAIRVTGERDEQYF.

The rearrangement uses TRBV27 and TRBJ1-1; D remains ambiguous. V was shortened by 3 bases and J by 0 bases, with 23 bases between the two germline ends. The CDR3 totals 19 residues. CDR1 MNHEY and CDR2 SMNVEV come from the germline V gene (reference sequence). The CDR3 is CASSFRPHSLGGMNTEAFF. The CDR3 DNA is TGTGCCAGCAGTTTTCGCCCCCATAGCCTAGGAGGGATGAACACTGAAGCTTTCTTT.

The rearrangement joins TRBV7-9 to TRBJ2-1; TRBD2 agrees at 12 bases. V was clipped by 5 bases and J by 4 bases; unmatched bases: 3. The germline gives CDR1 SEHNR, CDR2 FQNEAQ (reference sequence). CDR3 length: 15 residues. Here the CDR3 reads CASSRTSGEYNEQFF. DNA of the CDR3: TGTGCCAGCAGCCGGACTAGCGGGGAGTACAATGAGCAGTTCTTC.

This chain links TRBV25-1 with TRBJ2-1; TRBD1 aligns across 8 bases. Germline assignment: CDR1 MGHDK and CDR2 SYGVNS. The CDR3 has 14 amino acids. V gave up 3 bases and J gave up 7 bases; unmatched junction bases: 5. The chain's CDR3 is CASSDWTGTNEQFF. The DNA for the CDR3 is TGTGCCAGCAGTGATTGGACAGGGACGAATGAGCAGTTCTTC.

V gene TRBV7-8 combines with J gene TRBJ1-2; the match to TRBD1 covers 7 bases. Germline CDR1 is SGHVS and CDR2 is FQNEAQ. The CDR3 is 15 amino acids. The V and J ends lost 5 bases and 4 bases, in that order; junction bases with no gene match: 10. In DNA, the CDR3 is TGTGCCAGCAGCCCTCGGACAGGTACCTCCTATGGCTACACCTTC. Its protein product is CASSPRTGTSYGYTF. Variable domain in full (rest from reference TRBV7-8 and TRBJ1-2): GAGVSQSPRYKVAKRGQDVALRCDPISGHVSLFWYQQALGQGPEFLTYFQNEAQLDKSGLPSDRFFAERPEGSVSTLKIQRTQQEDSAVYLCASSPRTGTSYGYTFGSGTRLTVV.

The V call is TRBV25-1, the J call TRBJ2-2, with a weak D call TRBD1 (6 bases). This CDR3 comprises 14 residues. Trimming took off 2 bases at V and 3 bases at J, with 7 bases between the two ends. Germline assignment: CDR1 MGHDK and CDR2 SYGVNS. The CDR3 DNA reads TGTGCCAGCAGTGAACACAGGGACACCGGGGAGCTGTTTTTT. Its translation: CASSEHRDTGELFF.

This chain's CDR3 is CASTVQGEDYGYTF. The CDR3 DNA reads as TGCGCCAGCACCGTACAGGGGGAGGACTATGGCTACACCTTC. This sequence joins TRBV10-2 and TRBJ1-2; 8 bases are shared with TRBD1. CDR1 is WSHSY, CDR2 SAAADI, per germline. J lost 3 bases, V lost 7 bases, and 7 bases had no gene match. The CDR3 is 14 amino acids.

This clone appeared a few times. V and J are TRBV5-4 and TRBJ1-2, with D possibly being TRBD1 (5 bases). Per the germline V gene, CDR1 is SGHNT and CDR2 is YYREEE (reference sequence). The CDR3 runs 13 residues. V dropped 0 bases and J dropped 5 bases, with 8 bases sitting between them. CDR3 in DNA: TGTGCCAGCAGCTTGGTGGGGACTTATGGCTACACCTTC. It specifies CASSLVGTYGYTF.

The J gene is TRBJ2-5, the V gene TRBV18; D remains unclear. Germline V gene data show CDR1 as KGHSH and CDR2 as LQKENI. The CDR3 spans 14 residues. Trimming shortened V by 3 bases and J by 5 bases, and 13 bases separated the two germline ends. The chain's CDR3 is CASSPRGRVETQYF. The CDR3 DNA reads TGTGCCAGCTCACCCCGCGGTCGGGTGGAGACCCAGTACTTC.

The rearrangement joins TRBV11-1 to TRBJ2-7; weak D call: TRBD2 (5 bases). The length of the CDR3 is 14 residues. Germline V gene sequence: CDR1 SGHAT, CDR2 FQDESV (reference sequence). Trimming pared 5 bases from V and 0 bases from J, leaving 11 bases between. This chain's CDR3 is CASSLLRGSYEQYF. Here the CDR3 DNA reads TGTGCCAGCAGCCTACTCCGGGGCTCCTACGAGCAGTACTTC.

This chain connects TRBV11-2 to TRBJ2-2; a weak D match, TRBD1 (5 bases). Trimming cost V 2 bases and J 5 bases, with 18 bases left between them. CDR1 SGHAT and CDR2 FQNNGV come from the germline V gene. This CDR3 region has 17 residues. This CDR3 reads CASSLFSWQGRTGELFF. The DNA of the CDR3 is TGTGCCAGCAGCTTATTCTCTTGGCAGGGCCGGACCGGGGAGCTGTTTTTT.

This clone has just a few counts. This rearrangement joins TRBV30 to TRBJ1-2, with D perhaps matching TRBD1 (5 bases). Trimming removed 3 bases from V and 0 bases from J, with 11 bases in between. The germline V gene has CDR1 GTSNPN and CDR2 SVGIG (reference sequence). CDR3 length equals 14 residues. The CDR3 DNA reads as TGTGCCTGGAGAGGGGATCGAGCTAACTATGGCTACACCTTC. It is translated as CAWRGDRANYGYTF.

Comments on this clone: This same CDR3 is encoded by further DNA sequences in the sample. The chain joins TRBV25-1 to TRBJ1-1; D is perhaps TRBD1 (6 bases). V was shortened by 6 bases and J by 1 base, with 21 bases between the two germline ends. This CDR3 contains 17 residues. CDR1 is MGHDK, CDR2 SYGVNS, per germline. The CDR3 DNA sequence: TGTGCCAGCAGCAGACTTCCAGGTCAGGGGACGAACACTGAAGCTTTCTTT. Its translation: CASSRLPGQGTNTEAFF. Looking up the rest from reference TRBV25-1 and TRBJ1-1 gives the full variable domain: EADIYQTPRYLVIGTGKKITLECSQTMGHDKMYWYQQDPGMELHLIHYSYGVNSTEKGDLSSESTVSRIRTEHFPLTLESARPSHTSQYLCASSRLPGQGTNTEAFFGQGTRLTVV.

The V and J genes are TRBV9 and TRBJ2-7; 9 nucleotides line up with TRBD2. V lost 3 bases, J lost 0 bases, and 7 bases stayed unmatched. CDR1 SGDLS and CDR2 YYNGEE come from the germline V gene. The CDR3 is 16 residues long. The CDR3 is CASSAPRGGSSYEQYF. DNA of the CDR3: TGTGCCAGCAGCGCCCCGCGGGGGGGCAGCTCCTACGAGCAGTACTTC.

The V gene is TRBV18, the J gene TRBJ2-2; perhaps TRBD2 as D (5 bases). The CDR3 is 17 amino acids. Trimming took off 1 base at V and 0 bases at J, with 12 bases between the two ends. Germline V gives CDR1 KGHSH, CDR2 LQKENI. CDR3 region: CASSPQVGAPNTGELFF. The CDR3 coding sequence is TGTGCCAGCTCACCACAGGTGGGAGCGCCGAACACCGGGGAGCTGTTTTTT.

CDR3 in DNA: TGTGCCAGCAGTGAATATTCGAACACCGGGGAGCTGTTTTTT. Translated: CASSEYSNTGELFF. The chain employs TRBV2 and TRBJ2-2; no reliable D call. From germline, CDR1 is SNHLY and CDR2 FYNNEI. The CDR3 has 14 residues. The germline V and J ends were trimmed by 2 bases and 0 bases, with 4 bases remaining between them.

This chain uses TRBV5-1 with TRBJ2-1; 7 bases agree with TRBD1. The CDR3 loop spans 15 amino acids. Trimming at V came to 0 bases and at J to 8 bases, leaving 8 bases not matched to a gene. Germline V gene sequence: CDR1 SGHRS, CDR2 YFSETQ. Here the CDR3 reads CASSLAAGGLYEQFF. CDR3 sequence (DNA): TGCGCCAGCAGCTTGGCGGCAGGGGGTTTATATGAGCAGTTCTTC.

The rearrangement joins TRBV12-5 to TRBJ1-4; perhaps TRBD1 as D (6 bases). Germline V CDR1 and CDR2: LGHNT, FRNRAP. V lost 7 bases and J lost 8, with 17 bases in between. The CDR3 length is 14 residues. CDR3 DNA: TGTGCTAGTGTCAAGTCTGGGGGCAGCGAAAAACTGTTTTTT. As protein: CASVKSGGSEKLFF.

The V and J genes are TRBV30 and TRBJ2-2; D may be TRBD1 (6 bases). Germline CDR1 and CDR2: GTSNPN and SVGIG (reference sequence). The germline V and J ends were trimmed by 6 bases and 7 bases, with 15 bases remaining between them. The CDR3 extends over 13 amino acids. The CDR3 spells CACIGGWSGELFF. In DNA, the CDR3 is TGTGCCTGCATAGGGGGATGGAGCGGGGAGCTGTTTTTT.

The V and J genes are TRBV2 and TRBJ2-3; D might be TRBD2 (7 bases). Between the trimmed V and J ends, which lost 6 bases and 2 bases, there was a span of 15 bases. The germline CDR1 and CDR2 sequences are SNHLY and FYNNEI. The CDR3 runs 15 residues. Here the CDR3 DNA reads TGTGCCAGCAGGTTGGCGGGGGCCAACACAGATACGCAGTATTTT. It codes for CASRLAGANTDTQYF. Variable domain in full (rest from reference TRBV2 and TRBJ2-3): EPEVTQTPSHQVTQMGQEVILRCVPISNHLYFYWYRQILGQKVEFLVSFYNNEISEKSEIFDDQFSVERPDGSNFTLKIRSTKLEDSAMYFCASRLAGANTDTQYFGPGTRLTVL.

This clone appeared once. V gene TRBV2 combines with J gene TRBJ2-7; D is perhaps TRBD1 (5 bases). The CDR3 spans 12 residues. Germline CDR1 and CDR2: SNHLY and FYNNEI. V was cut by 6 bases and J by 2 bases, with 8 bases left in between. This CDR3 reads CASSQDTYEQYF. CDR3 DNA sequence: TGTGCCAGCAGCCAGGACACCTACGAGCAGTACTTC.

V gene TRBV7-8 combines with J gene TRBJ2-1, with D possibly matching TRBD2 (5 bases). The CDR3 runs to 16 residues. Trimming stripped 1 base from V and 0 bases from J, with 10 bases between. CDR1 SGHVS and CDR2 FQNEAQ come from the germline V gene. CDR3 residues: CASSLGVAGSYNEQFF. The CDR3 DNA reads TGTGCCAGCAGCTTAGGAGTGGCGGGCTCCTACAATGAGCAGTTCTTC.

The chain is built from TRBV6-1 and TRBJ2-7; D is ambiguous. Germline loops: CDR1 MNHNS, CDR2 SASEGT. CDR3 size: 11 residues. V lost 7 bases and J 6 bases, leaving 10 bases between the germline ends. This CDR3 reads CASTVGGEQYF. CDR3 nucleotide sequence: TGTGCCAGCACGGTCGGCGGCGAGCAGTACTTC.

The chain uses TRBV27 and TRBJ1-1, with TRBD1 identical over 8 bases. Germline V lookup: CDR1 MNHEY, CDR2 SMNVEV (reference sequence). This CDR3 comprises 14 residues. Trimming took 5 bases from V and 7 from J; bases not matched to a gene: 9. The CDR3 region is CASSLIRDRHEAFF. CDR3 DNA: TGTGCCAGCAGTCTGATCCGGGACAGGCATGAAGCTTTCTTT.

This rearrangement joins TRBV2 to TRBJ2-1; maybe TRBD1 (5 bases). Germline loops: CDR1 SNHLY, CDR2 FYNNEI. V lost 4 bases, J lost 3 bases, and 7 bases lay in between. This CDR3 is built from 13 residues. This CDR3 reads CASSGGGYNEQFF. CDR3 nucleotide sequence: TGTGCCAGCAGTGGGGGCGGCTACAATGAGCAGTTCTTC.

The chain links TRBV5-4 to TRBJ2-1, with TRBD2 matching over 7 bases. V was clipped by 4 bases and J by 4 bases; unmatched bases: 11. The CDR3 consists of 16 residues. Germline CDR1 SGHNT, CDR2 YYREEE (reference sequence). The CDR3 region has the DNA TGTGCCAGCAGCCCCCCGCCGGGCGGGGGATACAATGAGCAGTTCTTC. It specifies CASSPPPGGGYNEQFF. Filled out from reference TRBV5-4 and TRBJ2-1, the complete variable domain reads ETGVTQSPTHLIKTRGQQVTLRCSSQSGHNTVSWYQQALGQGPQFIFQYYREEENGRGNFPPRFSGLQFPNYSSELNVNALELDDSALYLCASSPPPGGGYNEQFFGPGTRLTVL.